This T cell receptor beta chain was captured by sequencing in a study of beta chain features in type 1 diabetes. Regarding the study as a whole: Shorter TCRB CDR3s, moderately but significantly so, were found in Type 1 diabetes patients in all four CD4+ subsets.

About this clone: Its antigen is currently unknown.

What was sequenced were expressed TCRB transcripts, since all of the isolated RNA had been reverse transcribed. Generated by immunoSEQ multiplex PCR, the TCRdb table keeps only in-frame clones and is missing some. Here the sample spans about 190,000 clones, 7.5% to 8.5% being singletons. V was shortened by 4 bases and J by 0 bases, with 7 bases between the two germline ends. The germline V gene encodes CDR1 GTSNPN and CDR2 SVGIG (reference sequence). The CDR3 contains 13 residues. Material: central memory CD4+ T cells from blood. The chain joins TRBV30 to TRBJ2-4; no firm D call. The receptor comes from a man aged 18 to 29 with type 1 diabetes. This CDR3 reads CAWMSLAKNIQYF. The CDR3 coding sequence is TGTGCCTGGATGTCCCTAGCCAAAAACATTCAGTACTTC.